These T cell receptor beta chains were read from a single sample in a study of blood T cell repertoires in COVID-19. Produced via immunoSEQ multiplex PCR; TCRdb's table is partial and in-frame only. The table lists approximately 140,000 clones, about 80% of them singletons. The specimen was peripheral blood. These receptors came from a human donor in a cohort sampled during active COVID-19. CDR3s leave out the opening cysteine and the closing phenylalanine or tryptophan. Clone size appears in some rows only: once, few, many, or a class for an expanded clone.

j_gene	v_gene	len	abundance	CDR3aa
TRBJ1-2	TRBV15	12	many	ATSRGDRDYGYT
TRBJ2-1	TRBV12-3/TRBV12-4	11	once	ASIPDNYNEQF
TRBJ2-7	TRBV9	11	NA	ASSGARGGEQY
TRBJ1-3	TRBV3-1/TRBV3-2	14	NA	ASSPSPGMAGNTIY
TRBJ1-1	TRBV29-1	10	NA	SVRQGRTEAF
TRBJ1-5	TRBV19	11	NA	ATMGQSNQPQH
TRBJ1-6	TRBV6-6	9	few	ASSVTGVSH
TRBJ2-7	TRBV4-3	11	NA	ASSRLVTDEQY
TRBJ1-1	TRBV11-2	10	NA	ASSLVSTEAF
TRBJ2-7	TRBV5-1	12	NA	ASSLVTASYEQY
TRBJ1-1	TRBV19	18	NA	ASSPTGLSRDRGLGTEAF
TRBJ1-2	TRBV5-4	14	NA	ASSLIGTGKAYGYT
TRBJ1-5	TRBV5-5	12	few	ASSLGASNQPQH
TRBJ2-7	TRBV10-1	17	NA	ASSPRQFLGGGITYEQY
TRBJ2-7	TRBV28	12	once	ASSLVAGEYEQY
TRBJ1-5	TRBV9	14	NA	ASSVEAGGLGQPQH
TRBJ2-5	TRBV7-2	11	NA	ASSLAFQETQY
TRBJ2-4	TRBV3-1/TRBV3-2	11	NA	ASSLGQGGIQY
TRBJ1-3	TRBV29-1	14	NA	SVEDSTAFSGNTIY
TRBJ1-2	TRBV12-3/TRBV12-4	10	NA	ASSQGGLGYT
TRBJ2-1	TRBV7-2	10	once	ASSSQRNEQF
TRBJ1-2	TRBV5-1	10	NA	ASSLQGNGYT
TRBJ2-1	TRBV9	13	NA	ASSFSGGGAGEQF
TRBJ2-3	TRBV5-4	14	NA	ASSLGGGASTDTQY
TRBJ2-2	TRBV6-5	13	once	ASSSGTGGTGELF
TRBJ2-7	TRBV6-6	11	NA	ASSYGRGYEQY
TRBJ1-2	TRBV27	11	NA	ASRGTGGGGYT
TRBJ1-2	TRBV30	11	NA	AWRDRGLFGYT
TRBJ1-1	TRBV6-6	10	few	ASTQGAAEAF